The 2 T cell receptor beta chains given below trace back to one sample, sequenced in a study of lymphopenia after photon versus proton radiotherapy. Produced via immunoSEQ multiplex PCR; TCRdb's table is partial and in-frame only. The data show roughly 25,000 clones, with roughly 80% seen just once and 21% held by the top ten. The sequences come from peripheral blood, collected from a patient treated with proton-based radiotherapy. All receptors derive from a woman in her seventies with pancreatic cancer.

The chain joins TRBV7-6 to TRBJ2-7; no reliable D call. The germline V gene encodes CDR1 SGHVS and CDR2 FNYEAQ. V was clipped by 5 bases and J by 0 bases, with 17 bases between them. The CDR3 extends over 16 amino acids. The CDR3 region is CASSQLSGASSYEQYF. Here the CDR3 DNA reads TGTGCCAGCAGCCAACTGAGTGGAGCCAGCTCCTACGAGCAGTACTTC.

The chain couples TRBV19 to TRBJ2-1; D gene uncertain. V lost 7 bases to trimming and J lost 5 bases, with 12 bases between them. Germline CDR1 LNHDA, CDR2 SQIVND (reference sequence). The CDR3 extends over 13 amino acids. The CDR3 reads CASNRRRDNEQFF. CDR3 bases: TGTGCCAGTAATCGGCGCCGGGACAATGAGCAGTTCTTC. Filled out from reference TRBV19 and TRBJ2-1, the complete variable domain reads DGGITQSPKYLFRKEGQNVTLSCEQNLNHDAMYWYRQDPGQGLRLIYYSQIVNDFQKGDIAEGYSVSREKKESFPLTVTSAQKNPTAFYLCASNRRRDNEQFFGPGTRLTVL.